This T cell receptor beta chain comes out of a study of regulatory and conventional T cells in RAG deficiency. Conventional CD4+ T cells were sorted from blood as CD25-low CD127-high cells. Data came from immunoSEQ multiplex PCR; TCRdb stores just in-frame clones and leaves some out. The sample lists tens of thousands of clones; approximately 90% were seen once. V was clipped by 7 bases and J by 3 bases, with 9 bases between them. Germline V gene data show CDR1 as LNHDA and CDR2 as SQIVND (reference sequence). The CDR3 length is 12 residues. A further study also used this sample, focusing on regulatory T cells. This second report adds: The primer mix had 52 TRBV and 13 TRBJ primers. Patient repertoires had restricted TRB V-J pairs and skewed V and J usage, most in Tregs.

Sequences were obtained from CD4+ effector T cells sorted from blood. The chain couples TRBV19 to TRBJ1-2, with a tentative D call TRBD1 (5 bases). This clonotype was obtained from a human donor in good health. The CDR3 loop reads CASKQGDYGYTF. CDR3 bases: TGTGCCAGTAAGCAGGGTGACTATGGCTACACCTTC.